These 17 T cell receptor beta chains came from one sample sequenced in a study of CXCR3-negative and CXCR3-positive naive CD8 T cells (dated by TCRdb to about 2019). For sequencing, a NextSeq 550 was employed. The Human TCR Profiling Kit (MiLaboratory) was used to prepare UMI-labeled 5' RACE TRB cDNA libraries. The reads went through TCRdb reprocessing, and each CDR3 protein sequence gets one entry with no DNA. The sample's clone listing holds about 62,000 distinct CDR3 sequences. Together, the top ten hold 4.3% of the sample. The sequenced sample was naive CXCR3- CD8+ T cells from blood. In light of the paper, this sample's cell subset or site label describes: CD45RO-CCR7+CD27+CD95- naive CD8+ T cells lacking CXCR3 (TNR3-). These receptor sequences come from a human donor in good health. Some clones in this sample may be carry-over from other donors' samples.

The V call is TRBV12-5, the J call TRBJ2-2. CDR3 length: 13 residues. Germline V gene data show CDR1 as LGHNT and CDR2 as FRNRAP. The CDR3 protein is CASGPANTGELFF.

V and J are TRBV5-1 and TRBJ2-3; TCRdb calls TRBD2, which cannot be checked without DNA. Germline V gives CDR1 SGHRS, CDR2 YFSETQ. This CDR3 region has 17 residues. The CDR3 sequence: CASSLRIAGGSTDTQYF.

The chain couples TRBV20-1 to TRBJ2-1; the D gene TCRdb calls, TRBD2, cannot be checked with no DNA. There are 14 residues in the CDR3. Germline V gene data show CDR1 as DFQATT and CDR2 as SNEGSKA (reference sequence). CDR3 amino acids: CSASSGTSGNEQFF.

This chain joins TRBV7-6 and TRBJ2-1; with no DNA, the TCRdb D assignment of TRBD1 cannot be verified. From germline, CDR1 is SGHVS and CDR2 FNYEAQ. The CDR3 runs 16 residues. CDR3 loop: CASSLELPGEYNEQFF. The complete variable domain, with remaining parts taken from reference TRBV7-6 and TRBJ2-1, reads GAGVSQSPRYKVTKRGQDVALRCDPISGHVSLYWYRQALGQGPEFLTYFNYEAQQDKSGLPNDRFSAERPEGSISTLTIQRTEQRDSAMYRCASSLELPGEYNEQFFGPGTRLTVL.

V usage is TRBV7-9 and J usage is TRBJ2-7; the D call from TCRdb, TRBD1, cannot be confirmed without DNA. From germline, CDR1 is SEHNR and CDR2 FQNEAQ (reference sequence). The CDR3 is made up of 15 amino acids. This CDR3 reads CASSNGQGYHYEQYF.

The J gene is TRBJ2-7, the V gene TRBV20-1; TCRdb's D call, TRBD1, is unchecked because there is no DNA. Looked up from germline, CDR1 is DFQATT and CDR2 is SNEGSKA (reference sequence). The CDR3 totals 15 residues. CDR3: CSARVTGEGDYEQYF.

The chain is built from TRBV28 and TRBJ2-1; the D gene TCRdb calls, TRBD2, cannot be checked with no DNA. Germline-derived CDR1 and CDR2 are MDHEN and SYDVKM. The CDR3 contains 14 residues. The CDR3 loop reads CASSGLAGVGEQFF.

The chain employs TRBV28 and TRBJ1-6; the TRBD1 assignment by TCRdb is unverifiable without DNA. This CDR3 is built from 12 residues. Per the germline V gene, CDR1 is MDHEN and CDR2 is SYDVKM. The CDR3 loop is CATITGGSPLHF.

This sequence joins TRBV11-2 and TRBJ2-7; TCRdb designates TRBD1, a call that cannot be tested without DNA. The CDR3 consists of 16 residues. Looked up from germline, CDR1 is SGHAT and CDR2 is FQNNGV. Here the CDR3 reads CASSHRPGQGLDEQYF.

This chain uses TRBV7-9 with TRBJ2-3. Per the germline V gene, CDR1 is SEHNR and CDR2 is FQNEAQ (reference sequence). The CDR3 is made up of 15 amino acids. The CDR3 here is CASSSSGSDTDTQYF.

The V and J genes are TRBV28 and TRBJ2-3; TCRdb indicates TRBD1, and absent DNA this call remains unverified. Germline loops: CDR1 MDHEN, CDR2 SYDVKM. The CDR3 is 15 residues long. The CDR3 spells CASSLWGQNTDTQYF.

V and J are TRBV20-1 and TRBJ2-7; TCRdb proposes TRBD1, but this gene call is untestable without DNA. The CDR3 extends over 15 amino acids. In germline, CDR1 is DFQATT, CDR2 SNEGSKA (reference sequence). CDR3 sequence reads: CSALPRQDNVHEQYF.

The V and J genes are TRBV6-5 and TRBJ2-1; TCRdb designates TRBD1, a call that cannot be tested without DNA. Germline CDR1 MNHEY, CDR2 SVGAGI. The length of the CDR3 is 15 residues. CDR3 loop: CASSYPGQGANEQFF.

The chain couples TRBV29-1 to TRBJ2-7; checking the TCRdb D call of TRBD1 is not possible without DNA. The CDR3 runs 19 residues. The germline gives CDR1 SQVTM, CDR2 ANQGSEA. The CDR3 is CSVARTWDRVIEASYEQYF.

The chain uses TRBV29-1 and TRBJ2-1. Germline V gene lookup returns CDR1 SQVTM and CDR2 ANQGSEA. This CDR3 is 12 amino acids long. CDR3 sequence: CSVEDLRNEQFF.

CDR3 loop: CASSLEVTYGYEQYF. The V gene is TRBV7-2, the J gene TRBJ2-7. The CDR3 is made up of 15 amino acids. The germline V gene has CDR1 SGHTA and CDR2 FQGNSA.

The V call is TRBV4-3, the J call TRBJ1-1. The CDR3 length is 13 residues. CDR1 is LGHNA, CDR2 YSLEER, per germline. The CDR3 is CASSQDSGTEAFF.